What follows is one TCR beta chain and its context. In the original processing: Using reference gene primer amplification, nucleated cell counts were estimated. TCRdb's copy holds only in-frame clones and misses some; the assay was immunoSEQ multiplex PCR. V, J and clone size were drawn from that table, and D and trimming were deduced from the DNA. The sample includes 78,000 or so clones, more than 75% seen only once; the top ten take roughly 5%. The source of the sample is a study of blood T cell repertoires in COVID-19. Study at large: Some COVID-19 samples were acute and others convalescent; all came from the United States, Italy and Spain. In each case, the material was cDNA or gDNA derived from T cells, B-cell-depleted T cells, or PBMCs.

The ends were cut back, 7 bases at V and 2 bases at J, with 11 bases in the middle. Germline V gene data show CDR1 as SNHLY and CDR2 as FYNNEI. The CDR3 consists of 13 residues. V gene TRBV2 combines with J gene TRBJ2-5; D may be TRBD1 (6 bases). This TCR was sampled from a man in his fifties with active or convalescent COVID-19. The source material was peripheral blood. The CDR3 DNA sequence: TGTGCCAGCACTCCGACAGGTCAAGAGACCCAGTACTTC. Its protein is CASTPTGQETQYF.